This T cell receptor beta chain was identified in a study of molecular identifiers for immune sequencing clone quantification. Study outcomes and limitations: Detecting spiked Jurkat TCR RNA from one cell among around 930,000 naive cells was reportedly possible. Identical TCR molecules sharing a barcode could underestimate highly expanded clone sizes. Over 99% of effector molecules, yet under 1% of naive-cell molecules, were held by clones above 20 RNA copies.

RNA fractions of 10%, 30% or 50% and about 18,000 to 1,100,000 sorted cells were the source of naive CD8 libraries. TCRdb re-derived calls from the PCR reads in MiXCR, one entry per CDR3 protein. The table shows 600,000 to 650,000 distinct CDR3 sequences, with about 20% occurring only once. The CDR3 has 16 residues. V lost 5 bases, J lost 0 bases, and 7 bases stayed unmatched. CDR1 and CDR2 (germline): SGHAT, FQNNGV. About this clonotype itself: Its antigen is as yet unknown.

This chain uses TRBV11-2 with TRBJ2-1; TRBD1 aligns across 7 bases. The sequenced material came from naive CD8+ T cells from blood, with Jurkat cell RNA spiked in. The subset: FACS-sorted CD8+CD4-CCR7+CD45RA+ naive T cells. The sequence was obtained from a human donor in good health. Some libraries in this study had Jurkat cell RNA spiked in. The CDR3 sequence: CASSTGQRSSYNEQFF. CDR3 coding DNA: TGTGCCAGCAGCACGGGACAGCGCAGCTCCTACAATGAGCAGTTCTTC.